These 24 T cell receptor beta chains were sequenced from one sample in a study of blood T cell repertoires in COVID-19. Here immunoSEQ multiplex PCR was the method, and the copy in TCRdb shows in-frame clones only, minus some. The sample includes about 83,000 clones, more than 75% seen only once; the top ten take 7.5% to 9.5%. The specimen sequenced was peripheral blood. Receptors originate from a man aged 45-60 years with active COVID-19.

This chain links TRBV19 with TRBJ1-2, with D unresolved. The CDR3 length is 12 residues. Germline loops: CDR1 LNHDA, CDR2 SQIVND (reference sequence). V was cut by 7 bases and J by 4 bases, with 10 bases left in between. CDR3 region: CASTNSIYGYTF. The CDR3 coding sequence is TGTGCCAGTACAAATAGCATCTATGGCTACACCTTC.

This clone was seen once. The rearrangement links TRBV14 to TRBJ1-4; no firm D call. The CDR3 is made up of 16 amino acids. Germline-derived CDR1 and CDR2 are SGHDN and FVKESK. Trimming removed 1 base from V and 1 base from J, with 10 bases in between. The CDR3 here is CASSQARRGTNEKLFF. In DNA, the CDR3 is TGTGCCAGCAGCCAAGCCCGTCGCGGAACTAATGAAAAACTGTTTTTT.

This clone showed up just once. This chain uses TRBV10-1 with TRBJ2-3; unclear D gene. V lost 4 bases and J 5 bases, leaving 10 bases between the germline ends. The germline gives CDR1 WNHNN, CDR2 SYGVQD (reference sequence). CDR3 length: 13 residues. The CDR3 sequence: CASSALVKDTQYF. The CDR3 bases are TGCGCCAGCAGTGCCCTCGTTAAAGATACGCAGTATTTT.

The gene calls are TRBV12-5 and TRBJ1-2, with 9 nucleotides matching TRBD1. The trim removed 4 bases at V and 8 bases at J, leaving 14 bases unmatched. CDR3 length equals 16 residues. The germline V gene encodes CDR1 LGHNT and CDR2 FRNRAP. This CDR3 is CASGSISRDRVWGYTF. Written as DNA, the CDR3 is TGTGCTAGTGGTTCCATAAGCCGGGACAGGGTATGGGGCTACACCTTC. The variable domain in full, with the rest retrieved from reference TRBV12-5 and TRBJ1-2, is DARVTQTPRHKVTEMGQEVTMRCQPILGHNTVFWYRQTMMQGLELLAYFRNRAPLDDSGMPKDRFSAEMPDATLATLKIQPSEPRDSAVYFCASGSISRDRVWGYTFGSGTRLTVV.

The rearrangement links TRBV4-1 to TRBJ2-1; 10 bases are shared with TRBD2. The germline gives CDR1 MGHRA, CDR2 YSYEKL. The CDR3 loop spans 16 amino acids. Germline trimming cut 2 bases from V and 5 bases from J; bases unmatched to any gene: 6. The CDR3 bases are TGCGCCAGCAGCCAACGAATAGCGGGGGGCGACAATGAGCAGTTCTTC. This codes for CASSQRIAGGDNEQFF.

The chain has TRBV3-1 (or the pseudogene TRBV3-2) and TRBJ1-1, with D uncertain. This CDR3 comprises 13 residues. Germline CDR1 LGHDT, CDR2 YNNKEL (reference sequence). The V end was cut by 4 bases, the J end by 11 bases, with 17 bases between. The DNA of the CDR3 is TGTGCCAGCAGCCCCAATAACGGACTGGTTGCTTTCTTT. This encodes CASSPNNGLVAFF.

The chain couples TRBV3-1 (or the pseudogene TRBV3-2) to TRBJ1-1; D perhaps matches TRBD1 (5 bases). The V end lost 1 base, the J end lost 11 bases, and 14 bases lay between the germline ends. This CDR3 region has 13 residues. Germline CDR1 and CDR2: LGHDT and YNNKEL (reference sequence). The CDR3, as DNA: TGTGCCAGCAGCCAAGGGGGCGGCCAGTCGGCTTTCTTT. Amino acids: CASSQGGGQSAFF.

This chain uses TRBV28 with TRBJ1-2, with a weak D call TRBD1 (6 bases). The CDR3 consists of 14 residues. CDR1 and CDR2 (germline): MDHEN, SYDVKM. V was pared by 2 bases and J by 2 bases, with 9 bases between. The CDR3 bases are TGTGCCAGCAGTTTAACGAGGGGGAACTATGGCTACACCTTC. Translation gives CASSLTRGNYGYTF.

This chain links TRBV9 with TRBJ1-4, with D uncertain. Looked up from germline, CDR1 is SGDLS and CDR2 is YYNGEE. Trimming pared 4 bases from V and 0 bases from J, leaving 13 bases between. The CDR3 contains 16 residues. Written as DNA, the CDR3 is TGTGCCAGCAGCCCCCGGCGCGGGACAACTAATGAAAAACTGTTTTTT. Translated, it gives CASSPRRGTTNEKLFF.

This clone showed up just once. The chain links TRBV7-2 to TRBJ1-1; D call uncertain. Trimming cost V 8 bases and J 6 bases, with 10 bases left between them. CDR1 is SGHTA, CDR2 FQGNSA, per germline. This CDR3 has 11 amino acids. The CDR3 coding sequence is TGTGCCAGCCGAACAGTATCTGAAGCTTTCTTT. The encoded protein is CASRTVSEAFF.

The genes are TRBV6-5 and TRBJ2-1; the match to TRBD2 covers 7 bases. CDR3 length: 15 residues. V dropped 5 bases and J dropped 8; count of bases not matched to a gene: 12. Germline V gives CDR1 MNHEY, CDR2 SVGAGI. The chain's CDR3 is CASSRDGTTIYEQFF. In DNA form, the CDR3 reads TGTGCCAGCAGTAGAGACGGGACTACGATCTATGAGCAGTTCTTC.

This chain joins TRBV6-1 and TRBJ1-1; D is unclear. Deletions cut 0 bases from V and 6 bases from J, with 14 bases between. CDR1 MNHNS and CDR2 SASEGT come from the germline V gene. There are 15 residues in the CDR3. The chain's CDR3 is CASSEAPEFPAEAFF. DNA of the CDR3: TGTGCCAGCAGTGAAGCGCCCGAGTTTCCGGCTGAAGCTTTCTTT.

The chain uses TRBV6-6 and TRBJ1-2; D remains ambiguous. The CDR3 has 15 amino acids. The V gene lost 5 bases and the J gene lost 6 bases, with 19 bases spanning the gap. Germline V gene lookup returns CDR1 MNHNY and CDR2 SVGAGI (reference sequence). The CDR3 protein is CASSPPTGRMDGYTF. The CDR3, as DNA: TGTGCCAGCAGTCCACCGACGGGGAGAATGGATGGCTACACCTTC.

V is TRBV7-9 and J is TRBJ2-3; TRBD2 matches 10 bases. The CDR3 spans 13 residues. Germline CDR1 reads SEHNR; CDR2 reads FQNEAQ (reference sequence). Germline trimming cut 6 bases from V and 7 bases from J; bases unmatched to any gene: 4. Here the CDR3 DNA reads TGTGCCAGCAGTTCACTAGCGGGAAATACGCAGTATTTT. It translates to CASSSLAGNTQYF.

The chain couples TRBV6-5 to TRBJ2-2; D is uncertain. Trimming removed 6 bases from V and 6 bases from J, with 14 bases in between. The CDR3 length is 14 residues. Germline-derived CDR1 and CDR2 are MNHEY and SVGAGI. The CDR3 region has the DNA TGTGCCAGCAGCCTCCGGTCGGGTCCCGGGGAGCTGTTTTTT. It encodes CASSLRSGPGELFF.

The gene calls are TRBV28 and TRBJ2-7; D not resolved. Germline CDR1 is MDHEN and CDR2 is SYDVKM. The CDR3 runs to 15 residues. V was clipped by 6 bases and J by 2 bases, with 17 bases between them. The CDR3: CASSQTPGSAYEQYF. The CDR3 DNA sequence: TGTGCCAGCAGCCAGACGCCCGGGTCAGCCTACGAGCAGTACTTC.

Comment on this clone: One end of the junction varies from germline; a read error may be responsible. The chain recombines TRBV7-7 with TRBJ2-5; 7 bases are a match to TRBD1. CDR1 is SSHAT, CDR2 FNYEAQ, per germline (reference sequence). CDR3 length: 13 residues. For the CDR3, the DNA is TGTGCTAGCAGCCAAGACAGGGAAGAGACCCAGTACTTC. It is translated as CASSQDREETQYF. The full variable domain, its missing parts supplied by reference TRBV7-7 and TRBJ2-5, is GAGVSQSPRYKVTKRGQDVTLRCDPISSHATLYWYQQALGQGPEFLTYFNYEAQPDKSGLPSDRFSAERPEGSISTLTIQRTEQRDSAMYRCASSQDREETQYFGPGTRLLVL.

The chain has TRBV5-1 and TRBJ2-5; D might be TRBD2 (5 bases). Deletions cut 0 bases from V and 2 bases from J, with 14 bases between. Germline CDR1 reads SGHRS; CDR2 reads YFSETQ. The CDR3 has 16 residues. CDR3 protein: CASSLALTPGQETQYF. In nucleotides, the CDR3 is TGCGCCAGCAGCTTGGCCCTTACCCCGGGGCAAGAGACCCAGTACTTC.

There are a few counts of this clone. The chain carries TRBV4-3 and TRBJ1-3; D gene unclear. The CDR3 is 15 amino acids. The ends were cut back, 0 bases at V and 3 bases at J, with 9 bases in the middle. Germline V CDR1 and CDR2: LGHNA, YSLEER. The CDR3 here is CASSQDARDGNTIYF. The CDR3 DNA reads TGCGCCAGCAGCCAAGATGCGAGGGATGGAAACACCATATATTTT.

The V gene is TRBV30, the J gene TRBJ2-7; 8 nucleotides align to TRBD2. Germline-derived CDR1 and CDR2 are GTSNPN and SVGIG (reference sequence). CDR3 size: 14 residues. With V trimmed by 2 bases and J by 6 bases, 9 bases remained unmatched. CDR3 DNA sequence: TGTGCCTGGAGTCAGGGACTAGGATCTCGCGAGCAGTACTTC. It is translated as CAWSQGLGSREQYF.

The chain combines TRBV28 with TRBJ1-1; 10 nucleotides match TRBD1. Germline values: CDR1 MDHEN, CDR2 SYDVKM. The V and J ends lost 5 bases and 4 bases, in that order; junction bases with no gene match: 4. The CDR3 contains 14 residues. CDR3 nucleotide sequence: TGTGCCAGCAGTGCCCGACAGGGGGCCACTGAAGCTTTCTTT. Protein: CASSARQGATEAFF. The complete variable domain, with remaining parts taken from reference TRBV28 and TRBJ1-1, reads DVKVTQSSRYLVKRTGEKVFLECVQDMDHENMFWYRQDPGLGLRLIYFSYDVKMKEKGDIPEGYSVSREKKERFSLILESASTNQTSMYLCASSARQGATEAFFGQGTRLTVV.

The rearrangement links TRBV6-4 to TRBJ2-2; 8 bases agree with TRBD1. V lost 0 bases, J lost 2 bases, and 2 bases stayed unmatched. CDR1 MRHNA and CDR2 SNTAGT come from the germline V gene. CDR3 length equals 16 residues. This CDR3 is CASSDSTGGNTGELFF. CDR3 nucleotides: TGTGCCAGCAGTGACTCAACAGGGGGAAACACCGGGGAGCTGTTTTTT.

The chain links TRBV7-3 to TRBJ1-1; TRBD1 is a possible D gene (5 bases). This CDR3 has 13 residues. From germline, CDR1 is SGHTA and CDR2 FQGTGA. V lost 2 bases, J lost 1 base, and 5 bases lay in between. CDR3 nucleotides: TGTGCCAGCAGCTTACAGGGGAACACTGAAGCTTTCTTT. Amino acids: CASSLQGNTEAFF.

This chain connects TRBV21-1 to TRBJ1-5; the table calls TRBD1, which could not be checked here. TRBV21-1 is a pseudogene segment. The CDR3 runs 18 residues. The CDR3 DNA follows: TGTGCCAGCAGCAATAACGACAGGGGGGGGGCTAGCAATCAGCCCCAGCATTTT. Protein: CASSNNDRGGASNQPQHF.